This T cell receptor (beta chain) was recovered during a study of control samples from healthy donors and cancer patients. Sequenced by immunoSEQ multiplex PCR; TCRdb stores in-frame clones only, minus some. Of over 150,000 clones listed, more than 90% were seen once; the top ten hold around 2%. This sequence was found in a woman aged 40 to 55 in good health. Sequencing was carried out using blood.

The CDR3 DNA reads as TGTGCCAGCAGTACGGACGGTCTTAACTATGGCTACACCTTC. Residues: CASSTDGLNYGYTF. The chain has TRBV27 and TRBJ1-2; no definite D call. The V end was cut by 5 bases, the J end by 1 base, with 11 bases between. The CDR3 has 14 amino acids. Germline CDR1 reads MNHEY; CDR2 reads SMNVEV (reference sequence).